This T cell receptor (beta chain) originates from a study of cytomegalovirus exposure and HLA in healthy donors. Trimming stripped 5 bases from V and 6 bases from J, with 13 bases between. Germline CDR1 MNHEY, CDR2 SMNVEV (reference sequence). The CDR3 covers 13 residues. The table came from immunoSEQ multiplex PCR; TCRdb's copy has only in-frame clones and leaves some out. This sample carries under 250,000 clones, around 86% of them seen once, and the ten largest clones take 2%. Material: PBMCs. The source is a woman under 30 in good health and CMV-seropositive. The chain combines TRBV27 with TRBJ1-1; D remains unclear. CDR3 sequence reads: CASSRGRFAEAFF. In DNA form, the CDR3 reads TGTGCCAGCAGTCGGGGTAGGTTCGCTGAAGCTTTCTTT.